This is a list of T cell receptor beta chains from one sample in a study of blood T cell repertoires in COVID-19. The assay was immunoSEQ multiplex PCR, and TCRdb's table has in-frame clones only and misses some. The table includes about 340,000 clones, around 86% detected once. The sample taken for sequencing was PBMCs or T cells enriched from blood (not recorded which). Every receptor here comes from a woman aged 40 to 55 with acute COVID-19. Each CDR3 is given without its conserved first and last residue. Not all rows give a size; the values are once, few, many and, for expanded clones, a class.

V	length	size	J	CDR3
TRBV7-2	13	NA	TRBJ1-5	ASSLGQLSNQPQH
TRBV18	14	NA	TRBJ1-5	ASSLRQGFTDQPQH
TRBV6-1	13	NA	TRBJ1-5	ASSERTASNQPQH
TRBV10-3	14	NA	TRBJ2-1	AISESQIPGDNEQF
TRBV19	13	NA	TRBJ2-3	ASSIGQGAADTQY
TRBV28	13	NA	TRBJ1-5	ASSSRRYSNQPQH
TRBV11-3	15	NA	TRBJ2-3	ASSLGVVGGSTDTQY
TRBV7-2	14	NA	TRBJ1-4	ASSLALGQGFEKLF
TRBV6-1	12	NA	TRBJ2-7	ASSSGRVAYEQY
TRBV5-6	13	NA	TRBJ1-1	ASSLGGQMNTEAF
TRBV18	12	NA	TRBJ1-4	ASSSGGTNEKLF
TRBV12-3/TRBV12-4	11	NA	TRBJ1-1	ASRARMNTEAF
TRBV28	14	NA	TRBJ1-4	ASSNRGRRGNEKLF
TRBV6-1	11	NA	TRBJ1-5	ASSEAEAQPQH
TRBV4-1	15	once	TRBJ2-3	ASSQEGVGQGADTQY
TRBV14	22	NA	TRBJ2-2	ASSQFEGGYGPTSGWSLSGELF
TRBV5-1	13	NA	TRBJ2-7	ASSLGQVSSYEQY
TRBV2	14	NA	TRBJ1-4	ASTRDRVGGNEKLF
TRBV7-2	13	NA	TRBJ1-2	ASSLEALGNYGYT
TRBV27	11	NA	TRBJ1-1	ASSFSGNTEAF
TRBV24-1	11	NA	TRBJ2-1	ATRGSANNEQF
TRBV29-1	17	NA	TRBJ1-1	SVEDFPHGTGKPDTEAF
TRBV24-1	11	NA	TRBJ1-5	ATSESSGQPQH
TRBV18	9	once	TRBJ1-2	ASSGGYGYT
TRBV6-6	13	NA	TRBJ1-3	ASSYLGSGENTIY
TRBV29-1	9	NA	TRBJ2-7	SGGGLYEQY
TRBV27	13	NA	TRBJ1-1	ASTGTGGSGTEAF
TRBV19	14	once	TRBJ2-3	ASSARDKTRLGRQY
TRBV9	13	NA	TRBJ2-3	ASSAEGRGADTQY
TRBV7-2	12	NA	TRBJ1-2	ASSIDDSAYGYT
TRBV3-1/TRBV3-2	10	NA	TRBJ2-7	ASSHGTYEQY
TRBV21-1	12	NA	TRBJ2-1	ASSNRSPYNEQF
TRBV7-9	11	NA	TRBJ1-2	ASSLGGTDGYT
TRBV12-3/TRBV12-4	11	NA	TRBJ1-2	ASSRAMTAGYT
TRBV19	11	NA	TRBJ1-2	ASSIGAAGGYT
TRBV7-2	13	NA	TRBJ1-1	ASSYHRTGNTEAF
TRBV2	13	NA	TRBJ1-2	ASSESGTGVYGYT
TRBV6-2/TRBV6-3	11	NA	TRBJ2-7	ASSLYSSYEQY
TRBV19	15	NA	TRBJ2-7	ASSIGPGLAGGYEQY
TRBV5-1	12	NA	TRBJ2-7	ASSLAATAGEQY
TRBV5-1	13	few	TRBJ1-4	ASSLDGGEREKLF
TRBV19	13	NA	TRBJ2-2	ASKIKGVETGELF
TRBV7-2	13	NA	TRBJ2-7	ASSPRRGGTYEQY
TRBV28	13	once	TRBJ2-7	ASSLRGASGYEQY
TRBV10-3	12	NA	TRBJ1-5	AISEGGGHQPQH
TRBV11-2	12	few	TRBJ2-7	ASSPLQGRDEQY
TRBV7-8	10	NA	TRBJ2-5	ASRTAQETQY
TRBV19	16	once	TRBJ2-1	ASSTPSSGKYSYNEQF
TRBV4-1	16	NA	TRBJ1-2	ASSQLVPRDVDGYGYT
TRBV19	13	NA	TRBJ2-3	ASSFSGGWQDTQY
TRBV2	10	once	TRBJ1-2	ASSEQGYGYT
TRBV9	14	NA	TRBJ2-1	ASSVGSTSSYNEQF
TRBV29-1	13	NA	TRBJ1-2	SVHLTDRGDYGYT
TRBV5-6	9	once	TRBJ2-1	ASSLGAEQF
TRBV7-9	12	NA	TRBJ2-1	ASSFRTRYNEQF
TRBV6-1	14	NA	TRBJ1-1	ASSEAREGSRTEAF
TRBV11-3	11	NA	TRBJ2-1	ASSLVAGGEQF
TRBV10-3	12	NA	TRBJ1-2	AISAGERNYGYT
TRBV18	12	NA	TRBJ2-7	ASSRGRGSYEQY